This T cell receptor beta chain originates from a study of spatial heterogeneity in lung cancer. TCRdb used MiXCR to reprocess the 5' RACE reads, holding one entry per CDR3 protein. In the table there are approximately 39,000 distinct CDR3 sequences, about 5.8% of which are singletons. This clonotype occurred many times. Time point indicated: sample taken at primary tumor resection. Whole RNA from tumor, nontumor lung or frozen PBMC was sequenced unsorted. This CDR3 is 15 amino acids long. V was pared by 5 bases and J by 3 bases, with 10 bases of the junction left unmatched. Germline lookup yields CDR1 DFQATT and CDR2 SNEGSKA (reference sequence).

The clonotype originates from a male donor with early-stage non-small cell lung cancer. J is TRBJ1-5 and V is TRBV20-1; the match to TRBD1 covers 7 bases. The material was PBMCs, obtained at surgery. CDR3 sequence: CSAHTGAQANQPQHF. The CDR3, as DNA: TGCAGTGCTCATACAGGGGCCCAGGCCAATCAGCCCCAGCATTTT.